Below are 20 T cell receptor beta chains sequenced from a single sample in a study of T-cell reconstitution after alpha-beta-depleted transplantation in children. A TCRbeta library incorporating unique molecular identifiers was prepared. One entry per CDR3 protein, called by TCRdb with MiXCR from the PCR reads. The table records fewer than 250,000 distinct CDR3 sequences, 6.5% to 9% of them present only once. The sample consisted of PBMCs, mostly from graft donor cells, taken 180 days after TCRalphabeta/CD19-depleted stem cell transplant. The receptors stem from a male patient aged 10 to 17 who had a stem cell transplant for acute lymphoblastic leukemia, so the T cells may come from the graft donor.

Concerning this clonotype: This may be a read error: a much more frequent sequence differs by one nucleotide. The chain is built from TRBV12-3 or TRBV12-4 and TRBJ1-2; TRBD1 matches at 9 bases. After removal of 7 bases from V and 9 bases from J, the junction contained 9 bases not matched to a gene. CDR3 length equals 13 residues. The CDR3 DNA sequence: TGTGCCAGCACTGGAGGGACAGGGAGTAGCTACACCTTC. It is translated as CASTGGTGSSYTF.

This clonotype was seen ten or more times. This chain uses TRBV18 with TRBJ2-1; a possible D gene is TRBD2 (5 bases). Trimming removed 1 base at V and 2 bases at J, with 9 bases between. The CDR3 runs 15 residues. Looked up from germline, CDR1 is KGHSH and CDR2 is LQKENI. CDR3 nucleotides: TGTGCCAGCTCACCACTGGGAGTACCCTACAATGAGCAGTTCTTC. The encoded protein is CASSPLGVPYNEQFF.

The CDR3 region is CATSRETGGPYNEQFF. The CDR3 coding sequence is TGTGCCACCTCCCGGGAGACGGGGGGTCCCTACAATGAGCAGTTCTTC. The chain couples TRBV3-1 to TRBJ2-1, with 7 nucleotides matching TRBD2. V dropped 10 bases and J dropped 2; count of bases not matched to a gene: 14. From germline, CDR1 is LGHDT and CDR2 YNNKEL (reference sequence). The CDR3 totals 16 residues.

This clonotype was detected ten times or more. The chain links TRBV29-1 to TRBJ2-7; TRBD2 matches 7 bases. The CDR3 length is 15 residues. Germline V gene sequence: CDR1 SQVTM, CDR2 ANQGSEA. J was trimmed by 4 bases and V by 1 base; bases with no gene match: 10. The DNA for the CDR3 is TGCAGCGTTGAAGCTGCTAGCGGCCTGGGGTACGAGCAGTACTTC. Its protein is CSVEAASGLGYEQYF.

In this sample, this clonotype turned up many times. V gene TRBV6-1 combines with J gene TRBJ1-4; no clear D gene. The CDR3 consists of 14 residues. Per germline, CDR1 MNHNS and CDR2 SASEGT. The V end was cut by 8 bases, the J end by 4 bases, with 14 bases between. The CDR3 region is CASSPRGYNEKLFF. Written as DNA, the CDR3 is TGTGCCAGCTCCCCACGGGGTTATAATGAAAAACTGTTTTTT.

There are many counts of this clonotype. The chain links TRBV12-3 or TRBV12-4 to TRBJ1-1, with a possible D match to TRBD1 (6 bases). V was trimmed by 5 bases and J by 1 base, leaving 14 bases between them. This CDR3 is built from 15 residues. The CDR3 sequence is CASSPHRERNTEAFF. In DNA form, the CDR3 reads TGTGCCAGCAGTCCACACAGGGAAAGGAACACTGAAGCTTTCTTT.

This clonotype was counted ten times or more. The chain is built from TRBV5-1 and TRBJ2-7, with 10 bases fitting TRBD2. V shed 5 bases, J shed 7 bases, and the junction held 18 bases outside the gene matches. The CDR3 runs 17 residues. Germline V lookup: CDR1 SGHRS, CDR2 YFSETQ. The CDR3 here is CASRLSRESGRAEEQYF. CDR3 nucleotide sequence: TGCGCCAGCAGATTAAGTAGGGAAAGCGGGAGGGCTGAAGAGCAGTACTTC.

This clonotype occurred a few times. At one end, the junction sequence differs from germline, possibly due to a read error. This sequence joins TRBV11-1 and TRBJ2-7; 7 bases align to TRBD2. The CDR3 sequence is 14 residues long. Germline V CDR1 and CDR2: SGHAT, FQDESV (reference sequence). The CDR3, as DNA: TGTGCCAGCAGCCCCTCCCCGGGGGGATACGAGCAGTACTTT. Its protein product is CASSPSPGGYEQYF.

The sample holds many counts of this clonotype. This CDR3 is CASSGLTSRRTDTQYF. CDR3 DNA: TGTGCCAGTAGTGGACTGACTAGCCGCCGCACAGATACGCAGTATTTT. The chain is built from TRBV19 and TRBJ2-3, with TRBD2 matching over 7 bases. V was pared by 5 bases and J by 1 base, with 9 bases of the junction left unmatched. This CDR3 has 16 amino acids. CDR1 is LNHDA, CDR2 SQIVND, per germline (reference sequence).

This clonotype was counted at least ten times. CDR3 nucleotide sequence: TGCAGCGTTGCGGGACTGTCGGAGACCCAGTACTTC. Translation: CSVAGLSETQYF. This chain uses TRBV29-1 with TRBJ2-5; D might be TRBD2 (6 bases). The V gene's germline CDR1 is SQVTM and CDR2 ANQGSEA. Trimming took off 4 bases at V and 5 bases at J, with 11 bases between the two ends. The CDR3 is 12 amino acids.

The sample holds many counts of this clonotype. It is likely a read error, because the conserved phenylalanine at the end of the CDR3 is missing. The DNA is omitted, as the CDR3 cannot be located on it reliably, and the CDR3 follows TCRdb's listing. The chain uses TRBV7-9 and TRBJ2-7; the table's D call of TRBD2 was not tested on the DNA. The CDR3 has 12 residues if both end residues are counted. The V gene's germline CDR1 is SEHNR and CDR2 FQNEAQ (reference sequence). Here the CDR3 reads CASSLPLGRALI.

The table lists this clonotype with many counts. CDR3 coding DNA: TGTGCCGGCCAGAGCGGGGGGGCCATGAATGAGCAGTTCTTC. Protein: CAGQSGGAMNEQFF. This chain links TRBV2 with TRBJ2-1, with 10 bases matching TRBD2. This CDR3 has 14 amino acids. Looked up from germline, CDR1 is SNHLY and CDR2 is FYNNEI. The J segment lost 7 bases and the V segment lost 11 bases, leaving 11 bases of the junction unmatched.

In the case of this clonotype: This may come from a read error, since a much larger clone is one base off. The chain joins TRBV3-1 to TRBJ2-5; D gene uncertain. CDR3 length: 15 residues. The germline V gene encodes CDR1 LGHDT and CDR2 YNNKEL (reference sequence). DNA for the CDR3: TGTGCCTGCAGCCAAGGGTTACTCCCGTCGGAGACCCAGTACTTC. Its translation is CACSQGLLPSETQYF.

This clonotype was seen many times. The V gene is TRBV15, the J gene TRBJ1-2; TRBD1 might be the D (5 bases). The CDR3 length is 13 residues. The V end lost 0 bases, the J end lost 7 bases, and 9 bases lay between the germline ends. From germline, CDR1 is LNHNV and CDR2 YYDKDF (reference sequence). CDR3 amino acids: CATSREGDPGYTF. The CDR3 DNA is TGTGCCACCAGCAGAGAAGGGGATCCTGGCTACACCTTC.

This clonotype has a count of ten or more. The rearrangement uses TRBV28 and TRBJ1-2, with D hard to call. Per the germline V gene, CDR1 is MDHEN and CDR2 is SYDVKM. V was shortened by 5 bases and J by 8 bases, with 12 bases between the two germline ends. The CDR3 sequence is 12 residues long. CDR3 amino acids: CASSRLLGGYTF. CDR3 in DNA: TGTGCCAGCAGTCGGCTCCTGGGAGGCTACACCTTC.

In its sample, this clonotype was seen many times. CDR3 sequence: CASTRQGAGNQPQHF. In nucleotides, the CDR3 is TGTGCCAGCACCAGACAGGGGGCAGGGAATCAGCCCCAGCATTTT. This chain connects TRBV6-6 to TRBJ1-5, with 10 bases that match TRBD1. CDR1 and CDR2 from the germline V gene are MNHNY and SVGAGI (reference sequence). The CDR3 runs to 15 residues. J lost 4 bases, V lost 7 bases, and 7 bases had no gene match.

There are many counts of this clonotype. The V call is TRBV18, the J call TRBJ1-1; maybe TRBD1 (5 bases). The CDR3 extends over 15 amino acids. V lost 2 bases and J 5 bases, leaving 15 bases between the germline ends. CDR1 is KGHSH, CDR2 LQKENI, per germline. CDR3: CASSPFQGGGTEAFF. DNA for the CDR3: TGTGCCAGCTCACCATTCCAGGGAGGTGGAACTGAAGCTTTCTTT. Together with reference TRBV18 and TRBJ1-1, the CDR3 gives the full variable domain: NAGVMQNPRHLVRRRGQEARLRCSPMKGHSHVYWYRQLPEEGLKFMVYLQKENIIDESGMPKERFSAEFPKEGPSILRIQQVVRGDSAAYFCASSPFQGGGTEAFFGQGTRLTVV.

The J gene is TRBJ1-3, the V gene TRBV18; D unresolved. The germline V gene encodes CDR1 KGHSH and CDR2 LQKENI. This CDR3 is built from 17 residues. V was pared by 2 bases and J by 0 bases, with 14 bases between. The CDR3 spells CASSPAGVLSSGNTIYF. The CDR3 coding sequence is TGTGCCAGCTCACCAGCGGGAGTTTTGAGCTCTGGAAACACCATATATTTT.

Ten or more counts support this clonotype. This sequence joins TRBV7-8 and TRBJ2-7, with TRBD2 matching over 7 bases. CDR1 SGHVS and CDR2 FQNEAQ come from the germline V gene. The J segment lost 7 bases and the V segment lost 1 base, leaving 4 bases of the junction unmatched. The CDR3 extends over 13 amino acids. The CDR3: CASSLVEAGEQYF. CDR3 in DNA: TGTGCCAGCAGCTTAGTGGAAGCGGGAGAGCAGTACTTC.

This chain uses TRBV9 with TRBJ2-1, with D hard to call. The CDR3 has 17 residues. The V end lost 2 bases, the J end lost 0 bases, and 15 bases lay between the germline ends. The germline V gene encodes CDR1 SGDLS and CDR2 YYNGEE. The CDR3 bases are TGTGCCAGCAGCGTCAGTTACCGGAACCTCTCCTACAATGAGCAGTTCTTC. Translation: CASSVSYRNLSYNEQFF.